Below are 14 T cell receptor beta chains sequenced from a single sample in a study of T cells in Graves' hyperthyroidism and ophthalmopathy. Amplified regions were TCR beta CDR3 sequences from RNA transcripts. HTBI primers were the set used in a first-round RT-PCR of the TCR CDR3. TCRdb used MiXCR to reprocess the multiplex PCR reads, holding one entry per CDR3 protein. The table records 370,000 or so distinct CDR3 sequences, approximately 14% of them present only once. The sample consisted of blood. The receptors stem from a woman under 30 with Graves' hyperthyroidism that later progressed to Graves' ophthalmopathy.

This clonotype appeared once. The junction departs from the called germline gene at one end, perhaps through a read error. V is TRBV5-1 and J is TRBJ2-5; perhaps D is TRBD1 or TRBD2 (5 bases each). CDR1 and CDR2 (germline): SGHRS, YFSETQ. CDR3 length: 16 amino acids. The CDR3 DNA reads TGCGCCAGCAGCGATCCGGGACGAATTCTGCAAGAGACCCTGTACTTC. This translates into CASSDPGRILQETLYF.

This clonotype was counted many times. J is TRBJ1-3 and V is TRBV3-1; D gene uncertain. Per the germline V gene, CDR1 is LGHDT and CDR2 is YNNKEL (reference sequence). The CDR3 runs to 15 residues. Trimming shortened V by 3 bases and J by 4 bases, and 13 bases separated the two germline ends. DNA of the CDR3: TGTGCCAGCAGCCAGGGCGGGGTGTGGGGAAACACCATATATTTT. Residues: CASSQGGVWGNTIYF. The variable domain in full, completed from reference TRBV3-1 and TRBJ1-3, reads DTAVSQTPKYLVTQMGNDKSIKCEQNLGHDTMYWYKQDSKKFLKIMFSYNNKELIINETVPNRFSPKSPDKAHLNLHINSLELGDSAVYFCASSQGGVWGNTIYFGEGSWLTVV.

The chain recombines TRBV11-2 with TRBJ2-7; D may be TRBD1 (6 bases). The V end was cut by 5 bases, the J end by 7 bases, with 21 bases between. The germline CDR1 and CDR2 sequences are SGHAT and FQNNGV. The CDR3 extends over 15 amino acids. The CDR3 sequence is CASSNGQRAADEQYF. The CDR3 bases are TGTGCCAGCAGCAATGGACAGAGGGCAGCGGATGAGCAGTACTTC.

The chain is built from TRBV7-9 and TRBJ1-6; no reliable D call. The CDR3 covers 17 residues. The V gene lost 5 bases and the J gene lost 0 bases, with 14 bases spanning the gap. Germline-derived CDR1 and CDR2 are SEHNR and FQNEAQ (reference sequence). The CDR3 region has the DNA TGTGCCAGCAGCCTCGACGGTCAGAGCTCCTATAATTCACCCCTCCACTTT. Protein sequence: CASSLDGQSSYNSPLHF.

For this clonotype: A much larger clone differs by one base, so this may be a read error. This chain uses TRBV19 with TRBJ2-7; no clear D gene. Looked up from germline, CDR1 is LNHDA and CDR2 is SQIVND (reference sequence). The ends were cut back, 3 bases at V and 4 bases at J, with 13 bases in the middle. The CDR3 loop spans 14 amino acids. CDR3 sequence: CASSILLGEYEQYF. CDR3 nucleotide sequence: TGTGCCAGTAGTATCCTGCTAGGAGAGTACGAGCAGTACTTC.

The chain recombines TRBV9 with TRBJ2-1; 11 bases are a match to TRBD2. Germline V gene sequence: CDR1 SGDLS, CDR2 YYNGEE. V was clipped by 4 bases and J by 2 bases; unmatched bases: 11. The CDR3 covers 18 residues. CDR3 region: CASSPRGGTSGPYNEQFF. The CDR3 DNA sequence: TGTGCCAGCAGCCCTCGCGGCGGGACTAGCGGTCCCTACAATGAGCAGTTCTTC.

This clonotype has more than one count but fewer than ten. V and J are TRBV6-4 and TRBJ2-1; TRBD2 aligns across 8 bases. CDR3 length: 14 residues. Losses at the gene ends were 9 bases for V and 5 bases for J; bases not matched to a gene: 9. Germline CDR1 reads MRHNA; CDR2 reads SNTAGT. In nucleotides, the CDR3 is TGTGCCAGTTCCGGGACTAGTGAGCACAATGAGCAGTTCTTC. Protein: CASSGTSEHNEQFF.

This clonotype was seen ten or more times. The V and J genes are TRBV5-1 and TRBJ2-1; 8 bases match TRBD1. The V and J ends lost 4 bases and 9 bases, in that order; junction bases with no gene match: 3. Germline assignment: CDR1 SGHRS and CDR2 YFSETQ. The CDR3 has 12 residues. The CDR3 protein is CASSQTGVEQFF. The CDR3 bases are TGCGCCAGCAGCCAGACAGGGGTTGAGCAGTTCTTC.

V is TRBV15 and J is TRBJ2-1; possibly TRBD2 for D (6 bases). In germline, CDR1 is LNHNV, CDR2 YYDKDF (reference sequence). This CDR3 has 13 amino acids. The ends were cut back, 5 bases at V and 7 bases at J, with 12 bases in the middle. The chain's CDR3 is CATSGGRGNEQFF. CDR3 nucleotides: TGTGCCACCAGCGGGGGGAGAGGAAATGAGCAGTTCTTC.

CDR3 sequence reads: CASSLGPRLAGVNEQFF. Written as DNA, the CDR3 is TGTGCCAGCAGCTTAGGCCCCAGACTAGCGGGAGTTAATGAGCAGTTCTTC. The V and J genes are TRBV11-1 and TRBJ2-1; 12 nucleotides align to TRBD2. Trimming at V came to 1 base and at J to 7 bases, leaving 8 bases not matched to a gene. Germline V gene sequence: CDR1 SGHAT, CDR2 FQDESV (reference sequence). CDR3 length: 17 amino acids.

This clonotype was counted at least ten times. The rearrangement joins TRBV2 to TRBJ1-5; no clear D. Trimming left V 3 bases short and J 0 bases short, with 15 bases between. Germline V gene lookup returns CDR1 SNHLY and CDR2 FYNNEI. There are 17 residues in the CDR3. The chain's CDR3 is CASSEPLPRSSNQPQHF. As DNA, the CDR3 is TGTGCCAGCAGTGAGCCCTTACCACGCAGTAGCAATCAGCCCCAGCATTTT. The full variable domain, its missing parts supplied by reference TRBV2 and TRBJ1-5, is EPEVTQTPSHQVTQMGQEVILRCVPISNHLYFYWYRQILGQKVEFLVSFYNNEISEKSEIFDDQFSVERPDGSNFTLKIRSTKLEDSAMYFCASSEPLPRSSNQPQHFGDGTRLSIL.

This clonotype was detected ten times or more. The V and J genes are TRBV20-1 and TRBJ1-5, with a possible D match to TRBD1 (5 bases). Per the germline V gene, CDR1 is DFQATT and CDR2 is SNEGSKA (reference sequence). V lost 1 base, J lost 2 bases, and 12 bases lay in between. The CDR3 runs to 15 residues. The CDR3 nucleotides are TGCAGTGCTAGAGCCCCAGGGCCTCGCAATCAGCCCCAGCATTTT. Translated, it gives CSARAPGPRNQPQHF.

This clonotype was seen at least ten times. The V gene is TRBV11-2, the J gene TRBJ2-3; D possibly uses TRBD1 or TRBD2 (5 bases each). CDR3 size: 16 residues. CDR1 SGHAT and CDR2 FQNNGV come from the germline V gene. The V end lost 5 bases, the J end lost 3 bases, and 18 bases lay between the germline ends. Written as DNA, the CDR3 is TGTGCCAGCAGCCCCCCCATGGGGGTGGGGACAGATACGCAGTATTTT. It yields the protein CASSPPMGVGTDTQYF.

This clonotype was seen just once. Just one base apart from a much larger clone, this may be a read error. This chain links TRBV27 with TRBJ2-7; 11 bases line up with TRBD2. V shed 2 bases, J shed 5 bases, and the junction held 5 bases outside the gene matches. The germline CDR1 and CDR2 sequences are MNHEY and SMNVEV (reference sequence). The CDR3 is made up of 15 amino acids. The CDR3 DNA sequence: TGTGCCAGCAGTTTAGTAGCGGGAGGGCCCCACGAGCAGTACTTC. Protein sequence: CASSLVAGGPHEQYF.